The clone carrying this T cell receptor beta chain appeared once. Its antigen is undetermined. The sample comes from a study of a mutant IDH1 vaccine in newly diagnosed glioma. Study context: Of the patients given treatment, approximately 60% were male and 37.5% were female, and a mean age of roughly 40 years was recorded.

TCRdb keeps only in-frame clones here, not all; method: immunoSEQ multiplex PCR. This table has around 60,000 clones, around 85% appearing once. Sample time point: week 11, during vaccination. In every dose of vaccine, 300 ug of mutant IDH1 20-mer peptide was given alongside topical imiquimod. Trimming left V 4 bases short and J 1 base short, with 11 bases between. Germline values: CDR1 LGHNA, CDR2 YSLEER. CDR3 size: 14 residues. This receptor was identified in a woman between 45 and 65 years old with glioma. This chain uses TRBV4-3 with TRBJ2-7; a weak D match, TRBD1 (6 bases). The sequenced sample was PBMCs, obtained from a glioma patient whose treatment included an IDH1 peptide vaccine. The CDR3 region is CASSLDRLSYEQYF. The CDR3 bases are TGCGCCAGCAGCCTCGACAGGTTATCCTACGAGCAGTACTTC.